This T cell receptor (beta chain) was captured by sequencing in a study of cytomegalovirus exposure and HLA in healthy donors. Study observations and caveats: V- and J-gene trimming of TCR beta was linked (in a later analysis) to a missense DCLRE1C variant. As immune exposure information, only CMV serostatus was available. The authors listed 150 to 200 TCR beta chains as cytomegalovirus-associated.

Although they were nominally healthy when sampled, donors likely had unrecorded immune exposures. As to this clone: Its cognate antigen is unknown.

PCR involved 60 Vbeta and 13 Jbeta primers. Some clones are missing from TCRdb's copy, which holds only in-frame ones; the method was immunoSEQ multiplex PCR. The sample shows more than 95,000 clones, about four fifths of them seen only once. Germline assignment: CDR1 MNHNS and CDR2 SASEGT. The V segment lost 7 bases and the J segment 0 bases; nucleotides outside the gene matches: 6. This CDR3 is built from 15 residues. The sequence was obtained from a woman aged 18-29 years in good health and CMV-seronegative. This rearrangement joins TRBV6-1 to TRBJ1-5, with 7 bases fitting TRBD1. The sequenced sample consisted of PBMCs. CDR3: CASIGDSYSNQPQHF. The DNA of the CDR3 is TGTGCCAGCATCGGGGACAGCTATAGCAATCAGCCCCAGCATTTT.